These 10 T cell receptor beta chains came from one sample sequenced in a study of T-cell memory formation after mild COVID-19 (dated by TCRdb to the early 2020s). The library was built by means of 5' RACE. TCRdb records Illumina NovaSeq 6000 as the sequencer. TCRdb took the public reads, trimmed them with fastp at Q25, ran MiXCR for clone calling and kept in-frame beta chains. Under each unique CDR3 protein, matching rows form one entry showing the most common genes and DNA. The sample table holds about 310,000 distinct CDR3 sequences, of which 15% to 20% were seen once. 20% to 25% of the sample is in the top ten clones. Sequences were obtained from PBMCs or a T cell subset sorted from them (not recorded which). The receptors were gathered from a man aged 18 to 29 who had mild COVID-19 (a few samples of this study predate the infection). The sample titles of this study are shuffled in the database, so cell type and time point are left out; the donor was told from shared clones.

This clonotype was counted a few times. The J gene is TRBJ2-5, the V gene TRBV5-1; weak D call: TRBD1 (6 bases). This CDR3 has 16 amino acids. The germline V and J ends were trimmed by 2 bases and 4 bases, with 18 bases remaining between them. Germline V gene data show CDR1 as SGHRS and CDR2 as YFSETQ. In DNA, the CDR3 is TGCGCCAGCAGCTTACAGGGCAGGTTGGACTCAGAGACCCAGTACTTC. This encodes CASSLQGRLDSETQYF.

Only a few counts were recorded for this clonotype. The chain employs TRBV5-6 and TRBJ2-7; D may be TRBD1 (5 bases). Germline V gives CDR1 SGHDT, CDR2 YYEEEE. The CDR3 is 13 amino acids. The CDR3 loop is CASSLYAGPQVDV. CDR3 bases: TGTGCCAGCAGCTTGTATGCAGGGCCACAGGTCGACGTC.

This clonotype was observed a few times. The V and J genes are TRBV6-5 and TRBJ1-5, with TRBD1 as a possible D gene (5 bases). The CDR3 has 14 amino acids. CDR1 and CDR2 from the germline V gene are MNHEY and SVGAGI. With 5 bases removed from V and 3 bases from J, the gap between germline ends came to 11 bases. CDR3 nucleotides: TGTGCCAGCAGTCCAGGACATTTCAATCAGCCCCAGCATTTT. Protein: CASSPGHFNQPQHF.

This clonotype was recorded at least ten times. J is TRBJ2-2 and V is TRBV5-6; D not certain. Germline CDR1 reads SGHDT; CDR2 reads YYEEEE. The CDR3 length is 15 residues. Trimming cost V 4 bases and J 0 bases, with 10 bases left between them. The CDR3 loop reads CASSPLGANTGELFF. CDR3 nucleotides: TGTGCCAGCAGCCCCTTGGGTGCGAACACCGGGGAGCTGTTTTTT.

The gene calls are TRBV4-3 and TRBJ2-1; 12 bases agree with TRBD1. CDR3 length: 16 residues. J lost 8 bases, V lost 0 bases, and 5 bases had no gene match. The germline gives CDR1 LGHNA, CDR2 YSLEER. The CDR3 sequence: CASSQDPGQGADEQFF. The CDR3 coding sequence is TGCGCCAGCAGCCAAGATCCGGGACAGGGGGCAGATGAGCAGTTCTTC.

The V and J genes are TRBV7-3 and TRBJ2-3; 8 bases line up with TRBD2. The CDR3 has 16 residues. Germline trimming cut 8 bases from V and 0 bases from J; bases unmatched to any gene: 10. CDR1 and CDR2 from the germline V gene are SGHTA and FQGTGA. CDR3 nucleotides: TGTGCCAGCCGGCCCACAGCGGGGGCTAGCACAGATACGCAGTATTTT. Its protein product is CASRPTAGASTDTQYF. The full variable domain, completed using reference TRBV7-3 and TRBJ2-3, is GAGVSQTPSNKVTEKGKYVELRCDPISGHTALYWYRQSLGQGPEFLIYFQGTGAADDSGLPNDRFFAVRPEGSVSTLKIQRTERGDSAVYLCASRPTAGASTDTQYFGPGTRLTVL.

This clonotype was counted only a few times. V is TRBV5-1 and J is TRBJ2-2; 8 bases are a match to TRBD1. CDR3 length: 15 amino acids. V shed 2 bases, J shed 5 bases, and the junction held 5 bases outside the gene matches. The germline gives CDR1 SGHRS, CDR2 YFSETQ. This CDR3 is CASSLRTGWTGELFF. DNA of the CDR3: TGCGCCAGCAGCTTACGGACAGGGTGGACCGGGGAGCTGTTTTTT.

This clonotype appeared a few times. The chain links TRBV6-6 to TRBJ2-1; TRBD1 is a possible D gene (6 bases). Deletions cut 10 bases from V and 5 bases from J, with 12 bases between. There are 12 residues in the CDR3. Looked up from germline, CDR1 is MNHNY and CDR2 is SVGAGI (reference sequence). CDR3 nucleotide sequence: TGTGCCACAGACAGGCCGAACAATGAGCAGTTCTTC. Translation: CATDRPNNEQFF.

The table lists this clonotype with a few counts. V and J are TRBV7-3 and TRBJ2-5; 10 bases align to TRBD1. The CDR3 loop spans 15 amino acids. V dropped 6 bases and J dropped 0; count of bases not matched to a gene: 4. Looked up from germline, CDR1 is SGHTA and CDR2 is FQGTGA. CDR3 in amino acids: CASRKTGGYQETQYF. In nucleotides, the CDR3 is TGTGCCAGCAGAAAGACAGGGGGCTACCAAGAGACCCAGTACTTC.

The rearrangement links TRBV21-1 to TRBJ2-7; the DNA was not used to check the table's D call, TRBD1. TRBV21-1 is flagged as a pseudogene. The length of the CDR3 is 16 residues. DNA for the CDR3: TGTGCCAGCAGCCCGCTTGGGAGGACAGGGGTCCACGAGCAGTACGTC. It is translated as CASSPLGRTGVHEQYV.